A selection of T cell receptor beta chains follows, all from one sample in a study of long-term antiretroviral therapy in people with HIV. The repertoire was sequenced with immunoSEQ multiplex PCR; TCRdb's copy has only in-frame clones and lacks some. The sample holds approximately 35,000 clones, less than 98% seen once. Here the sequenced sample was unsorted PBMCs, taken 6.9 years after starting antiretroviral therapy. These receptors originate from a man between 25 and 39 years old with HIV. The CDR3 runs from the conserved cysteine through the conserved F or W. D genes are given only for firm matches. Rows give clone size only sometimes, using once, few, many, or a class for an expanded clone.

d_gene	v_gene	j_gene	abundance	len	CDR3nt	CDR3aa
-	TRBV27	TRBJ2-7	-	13	TGTGCCAGCAGTAGGACGGTCTCCTACGAGCAGTACTTC	CASSRTVSYEQYF
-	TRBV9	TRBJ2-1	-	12	TGTGCCAGCAGCGTACATTCGGGTGAGCAGTTCTTC	CASSVHSGEQFF
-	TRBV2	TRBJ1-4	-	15	TGTGCCAGCAGTGAAGCATCCTGGGGCGCGGGAAAACTGTTTTTT	CASSEASWGAGKLFF
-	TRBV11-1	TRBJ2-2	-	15	TGTGCCAGCAGCTTAGCGCTGGGGTATTCCGGGGAGCTGTTTTTT	CASSLALGYSGELFF
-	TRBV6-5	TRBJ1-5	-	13	TGTGCCAGCAGCCTCGACAAGATCCAGCCCCAGCATTTT	CASSLDKIQPQHF
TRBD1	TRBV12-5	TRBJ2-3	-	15	TGTGCTAGTGGTTTGGGACAGGGTGAGGCAGATACGCAGTATTTT	CASGLGQGEADTQYF
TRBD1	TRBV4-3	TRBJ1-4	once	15	TGCGCCAGCAGCCAGGATGGGCAGGGGGATGAAAAACTGTTTTTT	CASSQDGQGDEKLFF
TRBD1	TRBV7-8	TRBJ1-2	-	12	TGTGCCAGCAGCTCGGACAGGCATGGCTACACCTTC	CASSSDRHGYTF
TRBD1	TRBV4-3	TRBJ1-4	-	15	TGCGCCAGCAGCCAAGGGACAGGGCAGGTTGAAAAACTGTTTTTT	CASSQGTGQVEKLFF
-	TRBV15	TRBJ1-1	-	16	TGTGCCACCAGCAGAGATGAGGGCAGGGGAATCACTGAAGCTTTCTTT	CATSRDEGRGITEAFF
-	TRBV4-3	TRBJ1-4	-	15	TGCGCCAGCAGCCCCGCCGGTGGGGGATATGAAAAACTGTTTTTT	CASSPAGGGYEKLFF
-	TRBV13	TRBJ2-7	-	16	TGTGCCAGCAGTAAAAACCGGGACGCTATCTCCTACGAGCAGTACTTC	CASSKNRDAISYEQYF
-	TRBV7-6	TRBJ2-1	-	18	TGTGCCAGCAGCCCCACCTCTGGGTTTTTTGGACTTGCCAATGAGCAGTTCTTC	CASSPTSGFFGLANEQFF
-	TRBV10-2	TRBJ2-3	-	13	TGCGCCAGCAACGGGGATCCAGGAGATACGCAGTATTTT	CASNGDPGDTQYF
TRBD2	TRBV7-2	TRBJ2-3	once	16	TGTGCCAGCAGCTTATCTTGGCGGGAGAGCACAGATACGCAGTATTTT	CASSLSWRESTDTQYF
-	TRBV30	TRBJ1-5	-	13	TGTGCCTGGAGGGAGGGCCGTAATCAGCCCCAGCATTTT	CAWREGRNQPQHF
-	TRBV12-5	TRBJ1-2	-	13	TGTGCTAGTGGGCTACAGGGACTCCATGGCTACACCTTC	CASGLQGLHGYTF
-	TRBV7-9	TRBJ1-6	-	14	TGTGCCAGCAGCTTACAGGGGACATATTCACCCCTCCACTTT	CASSLQGTYSPLHF
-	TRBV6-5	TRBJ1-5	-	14	TGTGCCAGCAGTTACTCAGGGGTCGGTCAGCCCCAGCATTTT	CASSYSGVGQPQHF
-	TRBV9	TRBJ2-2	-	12	TGTGCCAGCAGCTTACCAACCGGGGAGCTGTTTTTT	CASSLPTGELFF
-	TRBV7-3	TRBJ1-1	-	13	TGTGCCAGCAGGCTCCGAGTTAACACTGAAGCTTTCTTT	CASRLRVNTEAFF
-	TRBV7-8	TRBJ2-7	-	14	TGTGCCAGCAGCAACCAGCAGGGCCTCTACGAGCAGTACTTC	CASSNQQGLYEQYF
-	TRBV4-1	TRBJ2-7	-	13	TGCGCCAGCAGCCACGACAACTCCTACGAGCAGTACTTC	CASSHDNSYEQYF
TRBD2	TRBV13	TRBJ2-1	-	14	TGTGCCAGCAGCCAAGCCGGCGGGGGCAATGAGCAGTTCTTC	CASSQAGGGNEQFF
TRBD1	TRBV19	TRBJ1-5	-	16	TGTGCCAGTAGTACGCGGACAGGGGGCCCGGATCAGCCCCAGCATTTT	CASSTRTGGPDQPQHF